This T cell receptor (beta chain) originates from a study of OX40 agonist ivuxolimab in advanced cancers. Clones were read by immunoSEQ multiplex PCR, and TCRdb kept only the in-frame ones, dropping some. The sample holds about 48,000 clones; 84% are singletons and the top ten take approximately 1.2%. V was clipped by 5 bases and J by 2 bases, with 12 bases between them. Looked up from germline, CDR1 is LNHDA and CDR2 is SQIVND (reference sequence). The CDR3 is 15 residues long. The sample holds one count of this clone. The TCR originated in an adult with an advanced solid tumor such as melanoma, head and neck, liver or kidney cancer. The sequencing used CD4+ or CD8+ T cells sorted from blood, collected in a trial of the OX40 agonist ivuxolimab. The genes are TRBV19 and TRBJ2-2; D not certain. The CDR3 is CASSRSAGNTGELFF. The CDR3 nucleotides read TGTGCCAGTAGTCGTTCCGCAGGAAACACCGGGGAGCTGTTTTTT.